These 26 T cell receptor beta chains came from one sample sequenced in a study of cytomegalovirus exposure and HLA in healthy donors. The PCR ran on 60 Vbeta and 13 Jbeta primers. Some clones are missing from TCRdb's copy, which holds only in-frame ones; the method was immunoSEQ multiplex PCR. The table includes 130,000 to 150,000 clones, over 60% detected once. Material for sequencing was PBMCs. These receptors came from a woman aged 18-29 years in good health and CMV-seronegative.

V and J are TRBV28 and TRBJ2-7, with 9 bases that match TRBD1. Germline CDR1 is MDHEN and CDR2 is SYDVKM. CDR3 length: 15 residues. V trimming: 5 bases; J trimming: 3 bases; junction bases outside the gene matches: 8. The CDR3 is CASSPTGGPHYEQYF. The CDR3 nucleotides are TGTGCCAGCAGTCCCACAGGGGGCCCCCACTACGAGCAGTACTTC.

This clone was recorded only once. This chain links TRBV5-8 with TRBJ2-3; 13 bases align to TRBD2. Losses at the gene ends were 3 bases for V and 4 bases for J; bases not matched to a gene: 2. In germline, CDR1 is SGHTS, CDR2 YDEGEE. This CDR3 comprises 15 residues. The CDR3 DNA follows: TGTGCCAGCAGCTCGGGACTAGCGGGGCCAGATACGCAGTATTTT. As protein: CASSSGLAGPDTQYF.

The chain joins TRBV11-3 to TRBJ2-1; no reliable D call. Trimming pared 1 base from V and 9 bases from J, leaving 10 bases between. This CDR3 is 13 amino acids long. Germline V lookup: CDR1 SGHNT, CDR2 YENEEA. This CDR3 is CASSLGATGEQFF. The CDR3 DNA sequence: TGTGCCAGCAGCTTAGGGGCGACCGGTGAGCAGTTCTTC.

The gene calls are TRBV11-2 and TRBJ1-1; D might be TRBD1 (5 bases). With 8 bases removed from V and 4 bases from J, the gap between germline ends came to 14 bases. Per germline, CDR1 SGHAT and CDR2 FQNNGV. CDR3 length equals 13 residues. CDR3 sequence reads: CASRWGPGTEAFF. The CDR3 nucleotides read TGTGCCAGCCGTTGGGGCCCGGGCACTGAAGCTTTCTTT.

Of note for this clone: The junction differs from germline at one of its ends, possibly a read error. The chain has TRBV7-7 and TRBJ2-5; 14 positions agree with TRBD2. The CDR3 runs 15 residues. In germline, CDR1 is SSHAT, CDR2 FNYEAQ (reference sequence). The CDR3 nucleotides are TGTACCAGCAGCATGGGACTAGCGGGAGCGGAGACCCAGTACTTC. Translation gives CTSSMGLAGAETQYF.

The table lists this clone with a count of one. The rearrangement links TRBV7-2 to TRBJ1-5, with TRBD1 identical over 10 bases. The CDR3 contains 16 residues. The trim removed 2 bases at V and 5 bases at J, leaving 6 bases unmatched. Germline CDR1 SGHTA, CDR2 FQGNSA. As DNA, the CDR3 is TGTGCCAGCAGCTTATGGTCCGGGACAGGGGATCAGCCCCAGCATTTT. Protein product: CASSLWSGTGDQPQHF.

The chain employs TRBV11-3 and TRBJ1-1, with a tentative D call TRBD1 (6 bases). V lost 6 bases to trimming and J lost 8 bases, with 19 bases between them. The CDR3 runs 14 residues. CDR1 is SGHNT, CDR2 YENEEA, per germline. This CDR3 is CASSPAGGREEAFF. The CDR3 coding sequence is TGTGCCAGCAGTCCAGCCGGGGGGCGGGAAGAAGCTTTCTTT. Full variable domain (rest looked up from reference TRBV11-3 and TRBJ1-1): EAGVVQSPRYKIIEKKQPVAFWCNPISGHNTLYWYLQNLGQGPELLIRYENEEAVDDSQLPKDRFSAERLKGVDSTLKIQPAELGDSAVYLCASSPAGGREEAFFGQGTRLTVV.

The chain employs TRBV21-1 and TRBJ2-7; whether TRBD2, the table's D call, matches the DNA was not checked. TRBV21-1 is a documented pseudogene. CDR3 length equals 13 residues. This chain's CDR3 is CASLAGGPAEQYV. As DNA, the CDR3 is TGTGCCAGCTTAGCGGGAGGGCCTGCTGAGCAGTACGTC.

V usage is TRBV11-2 and J usage is TRBJ1-1, with D possibly TRBD1 on 6 matching bases. The ends were cut back, 8 bases at V and 10 bases at J, with 23 bases in the middle. The CDR3 is made up of 14 amino acids. In germline, CDR1 is SGHAT, CDR2 FQNNGV. The CDR3 is CASHLDSGGFGAFF. The CDR3 nucleotides read TGTGCCAGCCACTTGGACAGTGGGGGATTCGGAGCTTTCTTT.

The chain uses TRBV9 and TRBJ2-2, with 12 bases identical to TRBD2. The CDR3 extends over 19 amino acids. Germline CDR1 is SGDLS and CDR2 is YYNGEE. The V gene end was trimmed by 4 bases and the J gene end by 0 bases; junction bases not matched to a gene: 10. Here the CDR3 DNA reads TGTGCCAGCAGCTCGCGACTAGCGGGAGACGCCCCGAACACCGGGGAGCTGTTTTTT. Its protein is CASSSRLAGDAPNTGELFF.

V is TRBV2 and J is TRBJ1-5, with 10 positions matching TRBD1. CDR3 length: 15 residues. CDR1 SNHLY and CDR2 FYNNEI come from the germline V gene. With 4 bases clipped from V and 5 bases from J, the junction kept 5 bases outside the gene matches. The CDR3 DNA reads as TGTGCCAGCAGTGGGGGACAGGGGACATATCAGCCCCAGCATTTT. This codes for CASSGGQGTYQPQHF.

About this clone itself: Distinct nucleotide sequences in the sample also encode this CDR3. The chain couples TRBV28 to TRBJ1-5, with a tentative D call TRBD1 (6 bases). Germline CDR1 and CDR2: MDHEN and SYDVKM. V gave up 6 bases and J gave up 1 base, with 13 bases separating them. The CDR3 length is 15 residues. The CDR3 DNA reads TGTGCCAGCAGGATACAGGGAGTCAGCAATCAGCCCCAGCATTTT. Translation gives CASRIQGVSNQPQHF.

The genes are TRBV30 and TRBJ2-1; 7 bases are shared with TRBD2. The germline V gene has CDR1 GTSNPN and CDR2 SVGIG (reference sequence). V gave up 4 bases and J gave up 5 bases; unmatched junction bases: 5. There are 13 residues in the CDR3. In DNA form, the CDR3 reads TGTGCCTGGAACGGCGGGAGAGACAATGAGCAGTTCTTC. It is translated as CAWNGGRDNEQFF.

CDR3 residues: CASGGDSNYGYTF. CDR3 coding DNA: TGTGCTAGTGGGGGGGACAGCAACTATGGCTACACCTTC. The rearrangement joins TRBV12-5 to TRBJ1-2, with 7 positions matching TRBD1. The CDR3 contains 13 residues. V trimming: 6 bases; J trimming: 2 bases; junction bases outside the gene matches: 3. Germline-derived CDR1 and CDR2 are LGHNT and FRNRAP.

In this sample, this clone turned up a few times. The rearrangement joins TRBV15 to TRBJ1-5; 8 nucleotides line up with TRBD1. The CDR3 totals 17 residues. The germline gives CDR1 LNHNV, CDR2 YYDKDF (reference sequence). V lost 3 bases, J lost 0 bases, and 7 bases stayed unmatched. The CDR3 protein is CATSSRDRRYSNQPQHF. CDR3 DNA sequence: TGTGCCACCAGCAGCCGGGACAGGCGATATAGCAATCAGCCCCAGCATTTT. Combining the CDR3 with reference TRBV15 and TRBJ1-5 gives the whole variable domain DAMVIQNPRYQVTQFGKPVTLSCSQTLNHNVMYWYQQKSSQAPKLLFHYYDKDFNNEADTPDNFQSRRPNTSFCFLDIRSPGLGDTAMYLCATSSRDRRYSNQPQHFGDGTRLSIL.

The chain joins TRBV5-1 to TRBJ1-1; no clear D. Trimming shortened V by 3 bases and J by 5 bases, and 14 bases separated the two germline ends. The CDR3 length is 14 residues. The germline CDR1 and CDR2 sequences are SGHRS and YFSETQ. CDR3 amino acids: CASSSFGDKTEAFF. The CDR3 region has the DNA TGCGCCAGCAGCTCCTTCGGGGATAAGACTGAAGCTTTCTTT.

This chain links TRBV28 with TRBJ1-1, with a weak D call TRBD1 (6 bases). With 3 bases removed from V and 9 bases from J, the gap between germline ends came to 11 bases. CDR3 length: 12 amino acids. Germline loops: CDR1 MDHEN, CDR2 SYDVKM. The CDR3 sequence: CASSFGRGKAFF. The CDR3 DNA sequence: TGTGCCAGCAGTTTTGGGAGGGGGAAAGCTTTCTTT. Supplemented by reference TRBV28 and TRBJ1-1, the full variable domain reads DVKVTQSSRYLVKRTGEKVFLECVQDMDHENMFWYRQDPGLGLRLIYFSYDVKMKEKGDIPEGYSVSREKKERFSLILESASTNQTSMYLCASSFGRGKAFFGQGTRLTVV.

This clone was observed a handful of times. The chain uses TRBV7-3 and TRBJ2-1, with TRBD2 matching 11 bases. CDR1 SGHTA and CDR2 FQGTGA come from the germline V gene. The CDR3 is 15 amino acids. With V trimmed by 4 bases and J by 10 bases, 9 bases remained unmatched. CDR3 residues: CASSSGTSGLREQFF. CDR3 bases: TGTGCCAGCAGCTCCGGGACTAGCGGACTTAGGGAGCAGTTCTTC.

The chain couples TRBV11-2 to TRBJ1-1; unclear D gene. Trimming cost V 3 bases and J 2 bases, with 13 bases left between them. This CDR3 region has 15 residues. Germline lookup yields CDR1 SGHAT and CDR2 FQNNGV. This CDR3 is CASSFAGIPNTEAFF. The CDR3 DNA is TGTGCCAGCAGCTTTGCAGGAATCCCTAACACTGAAGCTTTCTTT.

A remark on this clone: Additional DNA sequences in this sample encode the identical CDR3. The rearrangement uses TRBV6-4 and TRBJ2-3; 11 bases align to TRBD2. The V segment lost 3 bases and the J segment 2 bases; nucleotides outside the gene matches: 1. CDR3 length: 15 amino acids. CDR1 and CDR2 (germline): MRHNA, SNTAGT. CDR3 in amino acids: CASSDSGGATDTQYF. CDR3 nucleotide sequence: TGTGCCAGCAGTGATAGCGGGGGGGCCACAGATACGCAGTATTTT.

V usage is TRBV19 and J usage is TRBJ1-5; 7 nucleotides agree with TRBD1. This CDR3 is built from 15 residues. From germline, CDR1 is LNHDA and CDR2 SQIVND (reference sequence). V shed 5 bases, J shed 6 bases, and the junction held 10 bases outside the gene matches. CDR3 in DNA: TGTGCCAGTAGTTATACAGGGGCCCGTAGTCAGCCCCAGCATTTT. It is translated as CASSYTGARSQPQHF.

The J gene is TRBJ1-3, the V gene TRBV18; 7 bases match TRBD1. The CDR3 runs 18 residues. J gave up 0 bases and V 4 bases, and 12 bases lay outside the gene matches. Looked up from germline, CDR1 is KGHSH and CDR2 is LQKENI. The CDR3 DNA follows: TGTGCCAGCTCACGGGGACCCGTGAGGGGGCTCTCTGGAAACACCATATATTTT. This translates into CASSRGPVRGLSGNTIYF.

This clone was recorded once. The chain has TRBV7-9 and TRBJ1-1; D gene ambiguous. V was clipped by 5 bases and J by 7 bases, with 23 bases between them. CDR3 size: 16 residues. Germline V gives CDR1 SEHNR, CDR2 FQNEAQ (reference sequence). This chain's CDR3 is CASSQTGSGSDYEAFF. The DNA for the CDR3 is TGTGCCAGCAGCCAGACCGGGTCGGGCAGTGACTATGAAGCTTTCTTT.

V and J are TRBV19 and TRBJ2-3; 9 bases line up with TRBD2. The CDR3 spans 15 residues. V gave up 8 bases and J gave up 2 bases; unmatched junction bases: 8. Germline CDR1 reads LNHDA; CDR2 reads SQIVND (reference sequence). The CDR3 sequence: CASSRGTSLTDTQYF. CDR3 nucleotides: TGTGCCAGTTCGCGGGGGACTAGCCTCACAGATACGCAGTATTTT.

The CDR3 loop is CASSLGLAGRNEQFF. The CDR3 DNA sequence: TGTGCCAGCAGTTTAGGATTAGCGGGGAGGAATGAGCAGTTCTTC. V usage is TRBV28 and J usage is TRBJ2-1, with 8 bases fitting TRBD2. Looked up from germline, CDR1 is MDHEN and CDR2 is SYDVKM. V lost 2 bases and J lost 7; bases outside the gene matches: 7. The CDR3 extends over 15 amino acids.

The J gene is TRBJ2-2, the V gene TRBV6-4; a weak D match, TRBD1 (5 bases). Germline V lookup: CDR1 MRHNA, CDR2 SNTAGT. V gave up 3 bases and J gave up 3 bases, with 8 bases separating them. The CDR3 is 14 amino acids. The CDR3 loop is CASSEQADTGELFF. CDR3 sequence (DNA): TGTGCCAGCAGTGAACAGGCTGACACCGGGGAGCTGTTTTTT.